This section outlines one TCR beta chain sequence together with its context. The antigen is undetermined. This PCR relied on a set of 60 Vbeta primers and 13 Jbeta primers. TCRdb's copy holds only in-frame clones and misses some; the assay was immunoSEQ multiplex PCR. The sample contains roughly 130,000 clones, 80% to 90% of which appear only once. The CDR3 extends over 14 amino acids. Trimming removed 6 bases from V and 7 bases from J, with 17 bases in between. The germline CDR1 and CDR2 sequences are MNHEY and SVGAGI. The data stem from a study of cytomegalovirus exposure and HLA in healthy donors. Broader study findings: An ancestry cluster, one associated with Asian ancestry, reportedly showed fewer N-insertions than the approximately 650-donor mean in a later analysis. Most of the TCR beta V segments (in an earlier analysis) were productive either about 87% or about 30% of the time. Researchers counted some 150 TCR beta chains as cytomegalovirus-associated.

This sequence was found in a woman between 18 and 29 years old in good health and CMV-seropositive. V usage is TRBV6-5 and J usage is TRBJ2-3; maybe TRBD2 (6 bases). Sample: PBMCs. This chain's CDR3 is CASRGGGREYTQYF. The DNA of the CDR3 is TGTGCCAGCAGGGGGGGAGGCAGGGAATATACGCAGTATTTT.